A selection of T cell receptor beta chains follows, all from one sample in a study of T cells in Graves' hyperthyroidism and ophthalmopathy. TCRdb independently ran MiXCR on the multiplex PCR reads; one entry per CDR3 protein. The sample includes around 600,000 distinct CDR3 sequences, 15% to 19% seen only once; the top ten take under 7.5%. Sequenced input: blood. Receptors were obtained from a woman in her thirties with Graves' hyperthyroidism. Each CDR3 is given with its conserved first and last residue. D genes are given only for firm matches. The size field is filled for only some rows; it gives once, few, many or a size class.

clone_size: many
d_call: -
j_call: TRBJ2-7
v_call: TRBV12-3/TRBV12-4
cdr3_nt: TGTGCCAGCAGTTTTTCCGGGCTCGAGCAGTACTTC
cdr3_aa: CASSFSGLEQYF

clone_size: few
d_call: -
j_call: TRBJ2-7
v_call: TRBV5-4
cdr3_nt: TGTGCCAGCAGCTTGGACTTTCTGCAAGTCGACGAGCAGTACTTC
cdr3_aa: CASSLDFLQVDEQYF

clone_size: few
d_call: -
j_call: TRBJ2-7
v_call: TRBV14
cdr3_nt: TGTGCCAGCAGCCAAGCCGCCGGGGGATCTTACGAGCAGTACTTC
cdr3_aa: CASSQAAGGSYEQYF

clone_size: -
d_call: -
j_call: TRBJ1-5
v_call: TRBV19
cdr3_nt: TGTGCCAGTAGTATTCGCCCGGGAACGAATCAGCCCCAGCATTTT
cdr3_aa: CASSIRPGTNQPQHF

clone_size: many
d_call: -
j_call: TRBJ2-7
v_call: TRBV7-9
cdr3_nt: TGTGCCAGCAGCTTAGCCCACCTTTCCTACGAGCAGTACTTC
cdr3_aa: CASSLAHLSYEQYF

clone_size: many
d_call: -
j_call: TRBJ2-3
v_call: TRBV27
cdr3_nt: TGTGCCAGCAGTTTAGGGGGAGCCCCGGATACGCAGTATTTT
cdr3_aa: CASSLGGAPDTQYF

clone_size: -
d_call: -
j_call: TRBJ1-1
v_call: TRBV29-1
cdr3_nt: TGCAGCGCAAGATGGGGTACTGAAGCTTTCTTT
cdr3_aa: CSARWGTEAFF

clone_size: -
d_call: -
j_call: TRBJ1-5
v_call: TRBV3-1
cdr3_nt: TGTGCCAGCAGCCAGGGGGGCCATCAGCCCCAGCATTTT
cdr3_aa: CASSQGGHQPQHF

clone_size: many
d_call: -
j_call: TRBJ2-1
v_call: TRBV29-1
cdr3_nt: TGCAGCGTTGATTGGTCGCTATGGCACCAAAATGAGCAGTTCTTC
cdr3_aa: CSVDWSLWHQNEQFF

clone_size: -
d_call: TRBD1
j_call: TRBJ1-5
v_call: TRBV28
cdr3_nt: TGTGCCAGCGAACGCGGGGACAGGGCCAATCAGCCCCAGCATTTT
cdr3_aa: CASERGDRANQPQHF

clone_size: many
d_call: -
j_call: TRBJ2-7
v_call: TRBV7-2
cdr3_nt: TGTGCCAGCAGCTCAGGAATGTACGAGCAGTACTTC
cdr3_aa: CASSSGMYEQYF

clone_size: -
d_call: TRBD2
j_call: TRBJ2-1
v_call: TRBV20-1
cdr3_nt: TGCAGTGCGTCCCTGACGGCGTCTAGCGGGAGGAGCTACAATGAGCAGTTCTTC
cdr3_aa: CSASLTASSGRSYNEQFF

clone_size: -
d_call: -
j_call: TRBJ1-4
v_call: TRBV10-2
cdr3_nt: TGCGCCAGCAGTGAGGGGACGGCTGCAACTAATGAAAAACTGTTTTTT
cdr3_aa: CASSEGTAATNEKLFF

clone_size: many
d_call: TRBD2
j_call: TRBJ2-7
v_call: TRBV6-1
cdr3_nt: TGTGCCAGCAGTACTAGACTAGCGGGCTCTATTAGCGAGCAGTACTTC
cdr3_aa: CASSTRLAGSISEQYF

clone_size: -
d_call: -
j_call: TRBJ1-1
v_call: TRBV29-1
cdr3_nt: TGCAGTACTACAGTCACTCGAAACACTGAAGCTTTCTTT
cdr3_aa: CSTTVTRNTEAFF

clone_size: -
d_call: TRBD1
j_call: TRBJ1-2
v_call: TRBV19
cdr3_nt: TGTGCCAGTAGGGACAGGGCTGGCTACACCTTC
cdr3_aa: CASRDRAGYTF

clone_size: many
d_call: -
j_call: TRBJ2-3
v_call: TRBV7-9
cdr3_nt: TGTGCCAGCAGCCCGGCCATCAGTTTTGGTACGCAGTATTTT
cdr3_aa: CASSPAISFGTQYF

clone_size: many
d_call: TRBD2
j_call: TRBJ2-1
v_call: TRBV20-1
cdr3_nt: TGCAGTGCTAGAGCCCGACTAGCGGCTAGGGGCAATGAGCAGTTCTTC
cdr3_aa: CSARARLAARGNEQFF

clone_size: few
d_call: -
j_call: TRBJ2-5
v_call: TRBV7-3
cdr3_nt: TGTGCCAGCAGCTTAATAGAGGGAGAGACCCAGTACTTC
cdr3_aa: CASSLIEGETQYF

clone_size: -
d_call: TRBD1
j_call: TRBJ1-5
v_call: TRBV19
cdr3_nt: TGTGCCAGTAGTCAACGGGACAGGGAAAATCAGCCCCAGCATTTT
cdr3_aa: CASSQRDRENQPQHF

clone_size: -
d_call: TRBD1
j_call: TRBJ2-3
v_call: TRBV20-1
cdr3_nt: TGCAGCGGACCGGGACAGGGGGTTCCAGATACGCAGTATTTT
cdr3_aa: CSGPGQGVPDTQYF

clone_size: many
d_call: TRBD1
j_call: TRBJ2-3
v_call: TRBV7-2
cdr3_nt: TGTGCCAGCAGCGAAACCAGGGGGCTCGGCACAGATACGCAGTATTTT
cdr3_aa: CASSETRGLGTDTQYF

clone_size: -
d_call: TRBD1
j_call: TRBJ1-1
v_call: TRBV19
cdr3_nt: TGTGCCAGTAGTAAGGGAACAGGGGTCGGTGGAGCTTTCTTT
cdr3_aa: CASSKGTGVGGAFF

clone_size: -
d_call: TRBD2
j_call: TRBJ2-7
v_call: TRBV19
cdr3_nt: TGTGCCAGTAGCTGGGTCGGGAGGGGAGTACACGAGCAGTACTTC
cdr3_aa: CASSWVGRGVHEQYF

clone_size: -
d_call: TRBD1
j_call: TRBJ2-1
v_call: TRBV29-1
cdr3_nt: TGCAGCGTGGTAATAGGGACAGACCCTCTTGAGCAGTTCTTC
cdr3_aa: CSVVIGTDPLEQFF

clone_size: -
d_call: -
j_call: TRBJ2-1
v_call: TRBV5-1
cdr3_nt: TGCGCCAGCAGCTTGGCAGGTAGTGTACGCCATGAGCAGTTCTTC
cdr3_aa: CASSLAGSVRHEQFF

clone_size: many
d_call: -
j_call: TRBJ2-1
v_call: TRBV6-2/TRBV6-3
cdr3_nt: TGTGCCAGCAGTTACTCGATGCTAGCGCCGAGCTCCTACAATGAGCAGTTCTTC
cdr3_aa: CASSYSMLAPSSYNEQFF

clone_size: many
d_call: -
j_call: TRBJ2-7
v_call: TRBV11-2
cdr3_nt: TGTGCCAGCAGCTTACGGGCAGGAGGATACCACGAGCAGTACTTC
cdr3_aa: CASSLRAGGYHEQYF

clone_size: many
d_call: TRBD1
j_call: TRBJ1-1
v_call: TRBV2
cdr3_nt: TGTGCCAGCACCCAGGACAGGGCCCTGAACACTGAAGCTTTCTTT
cdr3_aa: CASTQDRALNTEAFF

clone_size: few
d_call: -
j_call: TRBJ1-2
v_call: TRBV4-1
cdr3_nt: TGCGCCAGCAGCCCATACGTGACGGGGGGCTACACCTTC
cdr3_aa: CASSPYVTGGYTF

clone_size: -
d_call: -
j_call: TRBJ1-2
v_call: TRBV29-1
cdr3_nt: TGCAGCGTTGAAGACGCCAGGGTATTCCGGTATGGCTACACCTTC
cdr3_aa: CSVEDARVFRYGYTF

clone_size: many
d_call: -
j_call: TRBJ1-2
v_call: TRBV30
cdr3_nt: TGTGCCTGGAGCCGCTCCAGCGGGGACACCTATGGCTACACCTTC
cdr3_aa: CAWSRSSGDTYGYTF

clone_size: -
d_call: TRBD1
j_call: TRBJ1-5
v_call: TRBV6-2/TRBV6-3
cdr3_nt: TGTGCCAGCAGTTACCTAACCGGGACAGGGTCCAATCAGCCCCAGCATTTT
cdr3_aa: CASSYLTGTGSNQPQHF

clone_size: many
d_call: -
j_call: TRBJ2-1
v_call: TRBV7-2
cdr3_nt: TGTGCCAGCAGCTATTTGGGAGGACAGTTCTTC
cdr3_aa: CASSYLGGQFF

clone_size: many
d_call: TRBD2
j_call: TRBJ2-7
v_call: TRBV13
cdr3_nt: TGTGCCAGCAGATCGAAGACTAGCGGGAGCTCCTACGAGCAGTACTTC
cdr3_aa: CASRSKTSGSSYEQYF

clone_size: few
d_call: TRBD2
j_call: TRBJ2-7
v_call: TRBV7-6
cdr3_nt: TGTGCCAGCAGCTCCCCCGGACTAGAATCCTACGAGCAGTACTTC
cdr3_aa: CASSSPGLESYEQYF

clone_size: many
d_call: -
j_call: TRBJ2-7
v_call: TRBV10-3
cdr3_nt: TGTGCCATCAGTGAGGGCGGACAAGGGGGTTACGAGCAGTACTTC
cdr3_aa: CAISEGGQGGYEQYF

clone_size: many
d_call: -
j_call: TRBJ2-4
v_call: TRBV7-2
cdr3_nt: TGTGCCAGCAGCTCGAGTAACATTCAGTACTTC
cdr3_aa: CASSSSNIQYF

clone_size: -
d_call: -
j_call: TRBJ2-7
v_call: TRBV28
cdr3_nt: TGTGCCAGCAGTCCCCCCCAGCAGCCTTCCTACGAGCAGTACTTC
cdr3_aa: CASSPPQQPSYEQYF

clone_size: many
d_call: -
j_call: TRBJ2-3
v_call: TRBV12-3/TRBV12-4
cdr3_nt: TGTGCCAGCAGTTTAGACACGGGGACTTCGGGGGAGTATTTT
cdr3_aa: CASSLDTGTSGEYF

clone_size: -
d_call: -
j_call: TRBJ1-5
v_call: TRBV28
cdr3_nt: TGTGCCAGCAGTTTGGCAGCGGACCGAAATCAGCCCCAGCATTTT
cdr3_aa: CASSLAADRNQPQHF

clone_size: many
d_call: -
j_call: TRBJ2-7
v_call: TRBV5-1
cdr3_nt: TGCGCCAGCAGCTTATCAGACGAGCAGTACTTC
cdr3_aa: CASSLSDEQYF

clone_size: many
d_call: -
j_call: TRBJ2-1
v_call: TRBV6-1
cdr3_nt: TGTGCCAGCAGCATCAGATCTAGCTCAAGCTCCTACAATGAGCAGTTCTTC
cdr3_aa: CASSIRSSSSSYNEQFF

clone_size: many
d_call: TRBD2
j_call: TRBJ2-1
v_call: TRBV27
cdr3_nt: TGTGCCAGCAGTTTATCTCGGTATAGCGGGAGGGCCCTCAATGAGCAGTTCTTC
cdr3_aa: CASSLSRYSGRALNEQFF

clone_size: many
d_call: -
j_call: TRBJ2-2
v_call: TRBV6-2/TRBV6-3
cdr3_nt: TGTGCCAGCAGCCTGACAGGATCTACCGGGGAGCTGTTTTTT
cdr3_aa: CASSLTGSTGELFF

clone_size: once
d_call: -
j_call: TRBJ2-7
v_call: TRBV2
cdr3_nt: TGTGCCAGCAGTGCAGGGGTAGCGCCCGTGGGGTACGAGCAGTACTTC
cdr3_aa: CASSAGVAPVGYEQYF

clone_size: few
d_call: TRBD2
j_call: TRBJ2-1
v_call: TRBV5-4
cdr3_nt: TGTGCCAGTAGTAAACTAGCGGGCTACAATGAGCAGTTCTTC
cdr3_aa: CASSKLAGYNEQFF

clone_size: once
d_call: -
j_call: TRBJ2-6
v_call: TRBV7-9
cdr3_nt: TGTGCCAGCAGCGTGAGGACCGGGTCGCGGTTGGCTGGGGCCAACGTCCTGACTTTC
cdr3_aa: CASSVRTGSRLAGANVLTF

clone_size: few
d_call: -
j_call: TRBJ2-6
v_call: TRBV30
cdr3_nt: TGTGCCTGGGATACAGGGACCGGGGCCAACGTCCTGACTTTC
cdr3_aa: CAWDTGTGANVLTF

clone_size: -
d_call: -
j_call: TRBJ1-4
v_call: TRBV20-1
cdr3_nt: TGCAGTGTTAGTCTTCGTGAAAAACTGTTTTTT
cdr3_aa: CSVSLREKLFF

clone_size: many
d_call: -
j_call: TRBJ2-7
v_call: TRBV29-1
cdr3_nt: TGCAGCGTTGTTTCATCCTACGAGCAGTACTTC
cdr3_aa: CSVVSSYEQYF

clone_size: many
d_call: TRBD1
j_call: TRBJ2-1
v_call: TRBV11-2
cdr3_nt: TGTGCCAGCAGCCTAGGACAGGGTCCCTCCTACAATGAGCAGTTCTTC
cdr3_aa: CASSLGQGPSYNEQFF